What follows are 22 T cell receptor beta chains derived from one specimen sequenced in a study of T cell responses to AZD1222 COVID-19 vaccine. The repertoire was sequenced with immunoSEQ multiplex PCR; TCRdb's copy has only in-frame clones and lacks some. The sample lists fewer than 200,000 clones, roughly 92% occurring once. The material was peripheral blood, obtained on day 0 of AZD1222 vaccination. The receptors here all came from an adult in good health.

The chain uses TRBV6-5 and TRBJ1-2, with 7 bases lining up with TRBD1. The germline V gene encodes CDR1 MNHEY and CDR2 SVGAGI. The CDR3 is 15 residues long. V was pared by 0 bases and J by 4 bases, with 5 bases of the junction left unmatched. CDR3 loop: CASSYSRGPGYGYTF. The DNA of the CDR3 is TGTGCCAGCAGTTACTCGAGGGGGCCAGGCTATGGCTACACCTTC.

The chain joins TRBV27 to TRBJ1-5, with unresolved D. Germline lookup yields CDR1 MNHEY and CDR2 SMNVEV (reference sequence). The CDR3 has 14 residues. Trimming removed 2 bases at V and 7 bases at J, with 12 bases between. The CDR3 nucleotides read TGTGCCAGCAGTTTAATAGGGTTGAGGCAGCCCCAGCATTTT. Translating gives CASSLIGLRQPQHF.

The rearrangement joins TRBV19 to TRBJ2-1; TRBD2 is a possible D gene (5 bases). Trimming removed 6 bases from V and 10 bases from J, with 13 bases in between. The CDR3 is 12 residues long. CDR1 and CDR2 (germline): LNHDA, SQIVND (reference sequence). CDR3: CASSPPGGEQFF. The DNA of the CDR3 is TGTGCCAGTAGCCCACCCGGAGGCGAGCAGTTCTTC.

This clone came up a few times. The chain uses TRBV4-3 and TRBJ1-3; TRBD1 aligns across 9 bases. Germline CDR1 reads LGHNA; CDR2 reads YSLEER. The V segment lost 2 bases and the J segment 0 bases; nucleotides outside the gene matches: 8. This CDR3 region has 18 residues. For the CDR3, the DNA is TGCGCCAGCAGCCAATATAGCGCACAGGGGGCCTCTGGAAACACCATATATTTT. This codes for CASSQYSAQGASGNTIYF.

The genes are TRBV5-8 and TRBJ2-1; D remains unclear. Germline CDR1 and CDR2: SGHTS and YDEGEE. V lost 2 bases, J lost 7 bases, and 10 bases lay in between. The CDR3 totals 13 residues. The CDR3 DNA sequence: TGTGCCAGCAGCTTTTCTAGGTTGAATGAGCAGTTCTTC. Translating it yields CASSFSRLNEQFF.

The chain employs TRBV6-2 or TRBV6-3 and TRBJ2-5; TRBD2 agrees at 8 bases. With V trimmed by 4 bases and J by 2 bases, 9 bases remained unmatched. CDR3 length: 16 residues. Germline lookup yields CDR1 MNHEY and CDR2 SVGEGT. The CDR3 coding sequence is TGTGCCAGCAGTTCCCAGCGGGGGAGAAAACAAGAGACCCAGTACTTC. This encodes CASSSQRGRKQETQYF.

Details on this clone: Additional DNA sequences in this sample encode the identical CDR3. The chain couples TRBV7-3 to TRBJ2-1, with a tentative D call TRBD1 (6 bases). The CDR3 is 12 amino acids. The V end lost 4 bases, the J end lost 7 bases, and 8 bases lay between the germline ends. CDR1 and CDR2 (germline): SGHTA, FQGTGA. For the CDR3, the DNA is TGTGCCAGCAGCTCCCAGGGGAATGAGCAGTTCTTC. Its translation: CASSSQGNEQFF.

The gene calls are TRBV5-1 and TRBJ1-4; maybe TRBD1 (6 bases). The CDR3 length is 16 residues. V was clipped by 2 bases and J by 10 bases, with 21 bases between them. The germline V gene encodes CDR1 SGHRS and CDR2 YFSETQ. CDR3 nucleotides: TGCGCCAGCAGCTTATTTGCGGCAGGGGATGCAGGAAAACTGTTTTTT. Translation: CASSLFAAGDAGKLFF.

The V gene is TRBV7-6, the J gene TRBJ2-7; D unresolved. CDR1 SGHVS and CDR2 FNYEAQ come from the germline V gene. The CDR3 loop spans 15 amino acids. Trimming left V 1 base short and J 3 bases short, with 13 bases between. CDR3 sequence reads: CASSLVVGVDYEQYF. CDR3 nucleotides: TGTGCCAGCAGCTTAGTCGTAGGAGTAGACTACGAGCAGTACTTC.

The chain joins TRBV14 to TRBJ1-6; D unresolved. CDR1 is SGHDN, CDR2 FVKESK, per germline. V was cut by 0 bases and J by 14 bases, with 11 bases left in between. The CDR3 runs 13 residues. CDR3 bases: TGTGCCAGCAGCCAAGATTTTAGGTCCTCCCTCCACTTT. Residues: CASSQDFRSSLHF. The variable domain in full, completed from reference TRBV14 and TRBJ1-6, reads EAGVTQFPSHSVIEKGQTVTLRCDPISGHDNLYWYRRVMGKEIKFLLHFVKESKQDESGMPNNRFLAERTGGTYSTLKVQPAELEDSGVYFCASSQDFRSSLHFGNGTRLTVT.

This chain uses TRBV20-1 with TRBJ1-6, with no clear D. V lost 2 bases to trimming and J lost 13 bases, with 3 bases between them. The CDR3 runs to 9 residues. Germline CDR1 is DFQATT and CDR2 is SNEGSKA (reference sequence). In DNA form, the CDR3 reads TGCAGTGCTAGATTTCCCCTCCACTTT. It codes for CSARFPLHF.

The chain has TRBV5-1 and TRBJ2-2; D possibly corresponds to TRBD2 (6 bases). In germline, CDR1 is SGHRS, CDR2 YFSETQ. V was cut by 0 bases and J by 4 bases, with 10 bases left in between. The CDR3 sequence is 15 residues long. Written as DNA, the CDR3 is TGCGCCAGCAGCTTGGCCGGGAGCTCCACCGGGGAGCTGTTTTTT. Translated, it gives CASSLAGSSTGELFF.

This clone has just a few counts. This rearrangement joins TRBV7-9 to TRBJ1-4, with a possible D match to TRBD1 (5 bases). The germline gives CDR1 SEHNR, CDR2 FQNEAQ (reference sequence). V lost 8 bases and J lost 4, with 14 bases in between. CDR3 length equals 14 residues. The CDR3 reads CASGAGADNEKLFF. The CDR3 DNA follows: TGTGCCAGCGGGGCTGGGGCAGATAATGAAAAACTGTTTTTT.

This chain connects TRBV6-1 to TRBJ1-2; 10 nucleotides agree with TRBD1. CDR1 is MNHNS, CDR2 SASEGT, per germline. Germline trimming cut 6 bases from V and 6 bases from J; bases unmatched to any gene: 7. The CDR3 length is 14 residues. CDR3 residues: CASRGTGEVDGYTF. Here the CDR3 DNA reads TGTGCCAGCAGGGGGACAGGGGAGGTGGATGGCTACACCTTC.

The V call is TRBV13, the J call TRBJ2-1; tentatively, D is TRBD1 or TRBD2 (6 bases each). The length of the CDR3 is 15 residues. Germline loops: CDR1 PRHDT, CDR2 FYEKMQ (reference sequence). Trimming removed 5 bases at V and 4 bases at J, with 15 bases between. For the CDR3, the DNA is TGTGCCAGCAGCGTCTCCTTAGGGGGGTACAATGAGCAGTTCTTC. This sequence encodes CASSVSLGGYNEQFF.

This sequence joins TRBV10-3 and TRBJ1-1; 9 positions agree with TRBD1. The CDR3 sequence is 14 residues long. Germline V gives CDR1 ENHRY, CDR2 SYGVKD. V trimming: 6 bases; J trimming: 5 bases; junction bases outside the gene matches: 7. In DNA, the CDR3 is TGTGCCATCAGCAGGACAGGGGATGGGACTGAAGCTTTCTTT. The encoded protein is CAISRTGDGTEAFF.

The genes are TRBV25-1 and TRBJ2-3; 8 nucleotides agree with TRBD2. Germline-derived CDR1 and CDR2 are MGHDK and SYGVNS. CDR3 length equals 15 residues. V shed 1 base, J shed 1 base, and the junction held 1 base outside the gene matches. The CDR3 coding sequence is TGTGCCAGCAGTGAATTGCGGGAGGGCACAGATACGCAGTATTTT. Translating it yields CASSELREGTDTQYF. Full variable domain (remainder filled in from reference TRBV25-1 and TRBJ2-3): EADIYQTPRYLVIGTGKKITLECSQTMGHDKMYWYQQDPGMELHLIHYSYGVNSTEKGDLSSESTVSRIRTEHFPLTLESARPSHTSQYLCASSELREGTDTQYFGPGTRLTVL.

Here the CDR3 reads CASSLAGSEGTF. CDR3 in DNA: TGCGCCAGCAGCTTGGCTGGCTCTGAGGGCACCTTC. The chain joins TRBV5-1 to TRBJ1-2, with D uncertain. Germline V lookup: CDR1 SGHRS, CDR2 YFSETQ. This CDR3 is 12 amino acids long. Trimming took off 0 bases at V and 13 bases at J, with 13 bases between the two ends. Variable domain in full (rest from reference TRBV5-1 and TRBJ1-2): KAGVTQTPRYLIKTRGQQVTLSCSPISGHRSVSWYQQTPGQGLQFLFEYFSETQRNKGNFPGRFSGRQFSNSRSEMNVSTLELGDSALYLCASSLAGSEGTFGSGTRLTVV.

The chain is built from TRBV27 and TRBJ2-3; the D is unclear. Germline V gives CDR1 MNHEY, CDR2 SMNVEV (reference sequence). V lost 5 bases and J 4 bases, leaving 16 bases between the germline ends. The CDR3 has 15 residues. CDR3 DNA sequence: TGTGCCAGCAGTAAAACCAGGACGGTAGCAGATACGCAGTATTTT. Residues: CASSKTRTVADTQYF.

This rearrangement joins TRBV7-3 to TRBJ2-3, with D unclear. The CDR3 extends over 14 amino acids. Germline V gene sequence: CDR1 SGHTA, CDR2 FQGTGA. Deletions cut 4 bases from V and 1 base from J, with 9 bases between. The chain's CDR3 is CASSSSGGTDTQYF. The CDR3, as DNA: TGTGCCAGCAGCTCCTCTGGGGGCACAGATACGCAGTATTTT.

The genes are TRBV4-2 and TRBJ2-1, with 8 positions matching TRBD2. CDR3 length: 15 amino acids. The germline V gene encodes CDR1 LGHNA and CDR2 YNFKEQ. V lost 1 base to trimming and J lost 6 bases; unmatched junction nucleotides: 5. In DNA, the CDR3 is TGTGCCAGCAGCCAAGCTGGGACTAGTCCCAATGAGCAGTTCTTC. It is translated as CASSQAGTSPNEQFF.

This chain joins TRBV18 and TRBJ2-7, with a possible D match to TRBD1 (6 bases). V lost 1 base to trimming and J lost 6 bases, with 7 bases between them. This CDR3 region has 12 residues. The germline V gene has CDR1 KGHSH and CDR2 LQKENI. The CDR3 spells CASSPRGREQYF. The DNA of the CDR3 is TGTGCCAGCTCACCACGGGGGCGCGAGCAGTACTTC. The whole variable domain, remainder taken from reference TRBV18 and TRBJ2-7, is NAGVMQNPRHLVRRRGQEARLRCSPMKGHSHVYWYRQLPEEGLKFMVYLQKENIIDESGMPKERFSAEFPKEGPSILRIQQVVRGDSAAYFCASSPRGREQYFGPGTRLTVT.